Below are 18 T cell receptor beta chains sequenced from a single sample in a study of tumor-infiltrating lymphocytes in primary liver carcinoma. Starting material for RNA and DNA co-extraction consisted of about 20-30 mg of unsorted bulk tissue. cDNA specific to TCR beta was made from 500 to 650 ng of total RNA, with a constant-region primer employed for priming. Three rounds of nested multiplex PCR with slightly modified ARM-PCR produced TCR beta libraries. The first two PCR rounds used TRBV1-TRBV30 forward primers with a C-beta reverse primer, about 10 cycles each. From the multiplex PCR reads, TCRdb called clonotypes with MiXCR, one entry per CDR3 protein. The table includes about 84,000 distinct CDR3 sequences, around 70% detected once. Sequencing was performed on liver tumor tissue from sampling region 1. Documented subset: tumor region T1, superior pole. The receptor source for this set is a man aged 40-49 years with primary liver carcinoma and hepatitis B virus infection.

In its sample, this clonotype was seen once. Compared with germline, one end of the junction differs, possibly owing to a read error. This rearrangement joins TRBV7-9 to TRBJ2-2; D not certain. This CDR3 contains 16 residues. Germline V gene lookup returns CDR1 SEHNR and CDR2 FQNEAQ (reference sequence). The CDR3 sequence: CASREGPVLNTRELFF. Here the CDR3 DNA reads TGTGCCAGCAGGGAAGGTCCGGTACTAAACACCAGGGAGCTGTTTTTT.

A note on this clonotype: At one end, the junction sequence differs from germline, possibly due to a read error. The rearrangement uses TRBV4-1 and TRBJ2-2, with a possible D match to TRBD2 (5 bases). The CDR3 runs 15 residues. Germline CDR1 and CDR2: MGHRA and YSYEKL. Here the CDR3 reads CASSQDHEGTGELFF. The CDR3 DNA sequence: TGCGCCAGCAGTCAAGATCACGAGGGAACCGGGGAGCTGTTTTTT.

Concerning this clonotype itself: One junction end does not reproduce the germline sequence, and a read error may be involved. The chain couples TRBV29-1 to TRBJ2-7, with D maybe TRBD1 (5 bases). Germline-derived CDR1 and CDR2 are SQVTM and ANQGSEA. This CDR3 is built from 13 residues. The CDR3 coding sequence is TGCAGCATCCTGAGTTGGGGCGCAAGCGAGCAGTATTTC. Amino acid sequence: CSILSWGASEQYF.

The rearrangement joins TRBV4-1 to TRBJ2-1; D tentatively fits TRBD1 or TRBD2 (5 bases each). The V end was cut by 11 bases, the J end by 9 bases, with 26 bases between. The CDR3 extends over 15 amino acids. CDR1 is MGHRA, CDR2 YSYEKL, per germline. This chain's CDR3 is CAGTVREQVVSEQFF. The CDR3, as DNA: TGCGCCGGCACTGTCCGGGAACAGGTGGTGAGTGAGCAGTTCTTC.

This clonotype was seen a few times. The chain uses TRBV11-2 and TRBJ1-1; D unresolved. The CDR3 spans 15 residues. CDR1 SGHAT and CDR2 FQNNGV come from the germline V gene. V was shortened by 1 base and J by 1 base, with 10 bases between the two germline ends. CDR3 amino acids: CASSLAGSPNTEAFF. The CDR3 nucleotides are TGTGCCAGCAGCTTAGCAGGATCCCCGAACACTGAAGCTTTCTTT.

This clonotype was seen many times. CDR3 bases: TGCGCCAGCAGCCCGGACAGGGTAAATGAAAAACTGTTTTTT. As protein: CASSPDRVNEKLFF. This rearrangement joins TRBV4-1 to TRBJ1-4; 8 positions agree with TRBD1. The ends lost 4 bases at V and 5 bases at J; junction bases unmatched: 3. The CDR3 covers 14 residues. The germline V gene encodes CDR1 MGHRA and CDR2 YSYEKL.

The chain links TRBV10-1 to TRBJ2-1; D could derive from TRBD1 or TRBD2 (5 bases each). Germline V gene data show CDR1 as WNHNN and CDR2 as SYGVQD (reference sequence). The CDR3 is 14 residues long. Trimming cost V 7 bases and J 8 bases, with 18 bases left between them. The CDR3 DNA reads TGCGCCAGCAATGATGGGGGTTTGGGCGATGAGCAGTTCTTC. Its translation: CASNDGGLGDEQFF.

As for this clonotype: At one end, the junction sequence differs from germline, possibly due to a read error. The J gene is TRBJ2-1, the V gene TRBV12-3 or TRBV12-4; D tentatively reads TRBD1 or TRBD2 (5 bases each). The CDR3 has 14 residues. The CDR3 sequence: CASTTGQRGNEQTF. CDR3 sequence (DNA): TGTGCCAGTACTACAGGTCAGAGGGGCAATGAGCAGACCTTT.

Notes on this clonotype: A much larger clone sits a single nucleotide away, making a read error possible. V and J are TRBV7-9 and TRBJ1-1; D not resolved. CDR3 size: 15 residues. Trimming removed 4 bases at V and 3 bases at J, with 15 bases between. Germline assignment: CDR1 SEHNR and CDR2 FQNEAQ (reference sequence). CDR3 amino acids: CASSSPRGEDTEAFF. CDR3 DNA: TGTGCCAGCAGCTCCCCCCGAGGAGAGGACACTGAAGCTTTCTTT.

In regard to this clonotype: A much larger clone lies a single base off, so this may be a read error. This chain links TRBV6-2 or TRBV6-3 with TRBJ2-3; TRBD2 is a possible D gene (6 bases). The germline CDR1 and CDR2 sequences are MNHEY and SVGEGT. CDR3 length: 15 residues. Trimming shortened V by 4 bases and J by 5 bases, and 16 bases separated the two germline ends. In DNA, the CDR3 is TGTGCCAGCAGTTCAGAGGGAGGATTGATAGATACGCAGTATTTT. Encoded protein: CASSSEGGLIDTQYF.

This clonotype was seen a few times. This may be a read error: a much more frequent sequence differs by one nucleotide. The gene calls are TRBV14 and TRBJ2-3; D gene unclear. Germline-derived CDR1 and CDR2 are SGHDN and FVKESK. The CDR3 consists of 13 residues. V dropped 6 bases and J dropped 2 bases, with 9 bases sitting between them. The chain's CDR3 is CASSVDLTDTQYF. In nucleotides, the CDR3 is TGTGCCAGCAGTGTGGACCTCACAGATACGCAGTATTTT.

About this clonotype: Germline is not matched at one junction end, which may reflect a read error. This sequence joins TRBV14 and TRBJ2-1, with D unresolved. Germline loops: CDR1 SGHDN, CDR2 FVKESK. The CDR3 is 16 residues long. CDR3: CASSQAGQDRHSEQFF. The CDR3 bases are TGTGCTAGCAGCCAAGCTGGCCAGGACCGCCACAGTGAGCAGTTCTTC.

There are many counts of this clonotype. The V and J genes are TRBV10-1 and TRBJ2-3; 11 positions match TRBD2. The CDR3 loop spans 17 amino acids. The germline CDR1 and CDR2 sequences are WNHNN and SYGVQD (reference sequence). The J segment lost 6 bases and the V segment lost 3 bases, leaving 11 bases of the junction unmatched. The CDR3: CASSDGGLAEEDDTQYF. The CDR3 DNA follows: TGCGCCAGCAGTGATGGGGGACTAGCGGAGGAGGACGATACGCAGTATTTT.

Comments on this clonotype: Lacking the conserved final phenylalanine or tryptophan, this CDR3 likely reflects a read error. The chain recombines TRBV6-5 with TRBJ2-7; a possible D gene is TRBD1 (6 bases). Per the germline V gene, CDR1 is MNHEY and CDR2 is SVGAGI. V gave up 1 base and J gave up 3 bases, with 13 bases separating them. CDR3 length: 15 residues. The CDR3 DNA follows: TGTGCCAGCAGTTACTTGGGACAACTCGTCTACGAGCAGTACTCC. This sequence encodes CASSYLGQLVYEQYS.

To note about this clonotype: Compared with germline, one end of the junction differs, possibly owing to a read error. The CDR3 here is CASSYSNQQVHSYEQYF. In DNA, the CDR3 is TGTGCCAGCAGTTACTCGAACCAGCAGGTCCACTCCTACGAACAGTACTTC. J is TRBJ2-7 and V is TRBV6-5; D remains unclear. The CDR3 is made up of 17 amino acids. Germline values: CDR1 MNHEY, CDR2 SVGAGI.

A note on this clonotype: At one boundary the junction diverges from the germline segment, which might be a read error. The chain has TRBV11-2 and TRBJ2-1, with unresolved D. The CDR3 has 13 amino acids. The V gene's germline CDR1 is SGHAT and CDR2 FQNNGV. In nucleotides, the CDR3 is TGTGCCAGCAGCTTAAATGATGTCTATGAGCAGTCTTTC. This codes for CASSLNDVYEQSF.

This clonotype was counted between two and nine times. One end of the junction is discordant with germline, which a read error may explain. The DNA for the CDR3 is TGTGCCAGCAGCTCCTCCCTCCGGGGACAAGTTGTCGGCTCTGGAGACACCATATATTTT. The encoded protein is CASSSSLRGQVVGSGDTIYF. The rearrangement joins TRBV11-2 to TRBJ1-3; a weak D match, TRBD1 (6 bases). Germline V lookup: CDR1 SGHAT, CDR2 FQNNGV. The CDR3 contains 20 residues.

Turning to this clonotype: Just one base apart from a much larger clone, this may be a read error. This chain uses TRBV29-1 with TRBJ2-7; possibly TRBD1 for D (5 bases). CDR1 and CDR2 from the germline V gene are SQVTM and ANQGSEA. The CDR3 covers 11 residues. This CDR3 is CSGVTGGEQHF. In DNA form, the CDR3 reads TGCAGCGGGGTCACAGGTGGCGAGCAGCACTTC.